Below, one T cell receptor beta chain is given with its context. The protocol was immunoSEQ multiplex PCR, while the TCRdb copy is restricted to in-frame clones and leaves out a portion. The sample holds fewer than 45,000 clones, about 88% seen once. The sample is drawn from a study of T cell changes during pregnancy in multiple sclerosis. V was clipped by 3 bases and J by 8 bases; unmatched bases: 5. Germline assignment: CDR1 MNHEY and CDR2 SMNVEV (reference sequence). The CDR3 is 15 amino acids. The V gene is TRBV27, the J gene TRBJ1-6; 9 bases align to TRBD1. The clonotype was recovered from a female donor in good health, enrolled as a control in a pregnancy study. This specimen was CD8+ T cells from peripheral blood mononuclear cells, taken after pregnancy. CDR3 nucleotides: TGTGCCAGCAGTTTTTGGACAGGGGTGGATTCACCCCTCCACTTT. Its protein is CASSFWTGVDSPLHF.